These 21 T cell receptor beta chains were all obtained from the same sample, sequenced in a study of T cell repertoires in cytomegalovirus infection. TCRdb processed the reads anew with MiXCR; each CDR3 protein has one entry. The sample comprises approximately 470,000 distinct CDR3 sequences, about two fifths of which are singletons, and 43% rests with the top ten. These receptors' antigens are unknown. The sequenced sample was cultured PBMCs, obtained from culture after CMV antigen stimulation. These receptors were obtained from a human donor in good health (CMV status not recorded). Some clones in this sample may be carry-over from other donors' samples.

V is TRBV12-5 and J is TRBJ2-7; 9 positions match TRBD2. Germline loops: CDR1 LGHNT, CDR2 FRNRAP. The CDR3 is 16 amino acids. V gave up 0 bases and J gave up 2 bases; unmatched junction bases: 5. CDR3 in DNA: TGTGCTAGTGGTTTGGTACTGAGCGGGAGGCCCTACGAGCAGTACTTC. Translated, it gives CASGLVLSGRPYEQYF.

V usage is TRBV2 and J usage is TRBJ2-1; D not resolved. The length of the CDR3 is 12 residues. Germline V gives CDR1 SNHLY, CDR2 FYNNEI. With 8 bases removed from V and 5 bases from J, the gap between germline ends came to 10 bases. The chain's CDR3 is CASLSRDNEQFF. CDR3 DNA: TGTGCCAGCCTCTCCCGGGACAATGAGCAGTTCTTC.

This chain connects TRBV7-9 to TRBJ1-1, with 7 nucleotides matching TRBD1. Germline trimming cut 2 bases from V and 7 bases from J; bases unmatched to any gene: 4. This CDR3 has 13 residues. CDR1 SEHNR and CDR2 FQNEAQ come from the germline V gene (reference sequence). In DNA form, the CDR3 reads TGTGCCAGCAGCTTAAACGGACAGGATGAAGCTTTCTTT. Its translation: CASSLNGQDEAFF. The whole variable domain, remainder taken from reference TRBV7-9 and TRBJ1-1, is DTGVSQNPRHKITKRGQNVTFRCDPISEHNRLYWYRQTLGQGPEFLTYFQNEAQLEKSRLLSDRFSAERPKGSFSTLEIQRTEQGDSAMYLCASSLNGQDEAFFGQGTRLTVV.

The V and J genes are TRBV5-6 and TRBJ2-3; 12 nucleotides agree with TRBD2. Germline trimming cut 4 bases from V and 1 base from J; bases unmatched to any gene: 7. Germline V gives CDR1 SGHDT, CDR2 YYEEEE. The CDR3 runs 17 residues. CDR3 sequence: CASSPNGLAGRTDTQYF. The DNA of the CDR3 is TGTGCCAGCAGCCCGAACGGACTAGCGGGGCGCACAGATACGCAGTATTTT.

The chain is built from TRBV12-3 or TRBV12-4 and TRBJ2-1; 7 bases are a match to TRBD2. There are 13 residues in the CDR3. The junction had 7 bases not matched to a gene; V was cut back by 4 bases and J by 10 bases. This CDR3 is CASSSGTTEEQFF. The CDR3 region has the DNA TGTGCCAGCAGTTCCGGGACTACCGAGGAGCAGTTCTTC.

This clonotype appeared once. The genes are TRBV18 and TRBJ2-1; the D gene is possibly TRBD2 (6 bases). The CDR3 is made up of 14 amino acids. V lost 6 bases and J lost 9, with 18 bases in between. Germline V lookup: CDR1 KGHSH, CDR2 LQKENI. CDR3 in amino acids: CASSSTGLPTEQFF. For the CDR3, the DNA is TGTGCCAGCTCGTCTACGGGACTCCCAACTGAGCAGTTCTTC.

This clonotype showed up just a few times. This chain connects TRBV7-2 to TRBJ2-7; D is unresolved. Trimming took 5 bases from V and 6 from J, leaving 20 bases between them. This CDR3 comprises 15 residues. The germline V gene encodes CDR1 SGHTA and CDR2 FQGNSA. The CDR3 bases are TGTGCCAGCAGCATGGGTGAACCCGGCGAGAGCGAGCAGTACTTC. It translates to CASSMGEPGESEQYF.

The chain employs TRBV7-3 and TRBJ2-1; TRBD2 is a possible D gene (6 bases). The CDR3 sequence is 15 residues long. With 5 bases removed from V and 3 bases from J, the gap between germline ends came to 14 bases. Germline-derived CDR1 and CDR2 are SGHTA and FQGTGA. CDR3 DNA: TGTGCCAGCAGCGGGAGCGGGTTTAGCTACAATGAGCAGTTCTTC. This codes for CASSGSGFSYNEQFF. Supplemented by reference TRBV7-3 and TRBJ2-1, the full variable domain reads GAGVSQTPSNKVTEKGKYVELRCDPISGHTALYWYRQSLGQGPEFLIYFQGTGAADDSGLPNDRFFAVRPEGSVSTLKIQRTERGDSAVYLCASSGSGFSYNEQFFGPGTRLTVL.

This clonotype was seen more than once but under ten times. The chain carries TRBV11-2 and TRBJ2-3; D is unresolved. The CDR3 loop spans 13 amino acids. In germline, CDR1 is SGHAT, CDR2 FQNNGV. Trimming cost V 2 bases and J 6 bases, with 9 bases left between them. In DNA, the CDR3 is TGTGCCAGCAGCTTATTGGTGGGGGATACGCAGTATTTT. Its translation: CASSLLVGDTQYF. The full variable domain, completed using reference TRBV11-2 and TRBJ2-3, is EAGVAQSPRYKIIEKRQSVAFWCNPISGHATLYWYQQILGQGPKLLIQFQNNGVVDDSQLPKDRFSAERLKGVDSTLKIQPAKLEDSAVYLCASSLLVGDTQYFGPGTRLTVL.

V usage is TRBV7-2 and J usage is TRBJ2-7; D not certain. Germline lookup yields CDR1 SGHTA and CDR2 FQGNSA. With 0 bases removed from V and 6 bases from J, the gap between germline ends came to 9 bases. The CDR3 runs to 13 residues. The CDR3 region is CASSLAGRIEQYF. As DNA, the CDR3 is TGTGCCAGCAGCTTAGCCGGGCGTATCGAGCAGTACTTC.

This chain uses TRBV5-4 with TRBJ2-1; D is uncertain. Germline CDR1 SGHNT, CDR2 YYREEE (reference sequence). The CDR3 has 13 residues. V was cut by 7 bases and J by 7 bases, with 15 bases left in between. The DNA of the CDR3 is TGTGCCAGCTCCAGGTATCAATCGAATGAGCAGTTCTTC. It yields the protein CASSRYQSNEQFF.

This clonotype was found a few times. The genes are TRBV19 and TRBJ1-2, with unresolved D. This CDR3 spans 15 amino acids. The V end was cut by 9 bases, the J end by 2 bases, with 19 bases between. Germline CDR1 reads LNHDA; CDR2 reads SQIVND (reference sequence). CDR3 residues: CASRPGVGGNYGYTF. The CDR3 coding sequence is TGTGCCAGCAGACCCGGGGTAGGAGGAAACTATGGCTACACCTTC.

This clonotype was observed a handful of times. The chain employs TRBV4-1 and TRBJ2-1; tentatively, D is TRBD2 (5 bases). Per the germline V gene, CDR1 is MGHRA and CDR2 is YSYEKL. Between the trimmed V and J ends, which lost 4 bases and 5 bases, there was a span of 15 bases. The CDR3 consists of 15 residues. The CDR3 DNA is TGCGCCAGCAGCCTACCCGGGTCGGGGAACAATGAGCAGTTCTTC. This translates into CASSLPGSGNNEQFF.

The chain joins TRBV7-2 to TRBJ1-5; 8 bases line up with TRBD1. V lost 2 bases to trimming and J lost 7 bases; unmatched junction nucleotides: 7. The CDR3 loop spans 15 amino acids. Looked up from germline, CDR1 is SGHTA and CDR2 is FQGNSA. This chain's CDR3 is CASSLYGQGGQPQHF. DNA for the CDR3: TGTGCCAGCAGCTTATACGGACAGGGTGGCCAGCCCCAGCATTTT.

V usage is TRBV7-2 and J usage is TRBJ2-3, with D possibly being TRBD2 (6 bases). Germline CDR1 and CDR2: SGHTA and FQGNSA. Trimming stripped 4 bases from V and 0 bases from J, with 11 bases between. This CDR3 region has 15 residues. The CDR3 DNA sequence: TGTGCCAGCAGCTATGAGGGACTCAGCACAGATACGCAGTATTTT. Amino acid sequence: CASSYEGLSTDTQYF. Full variable domain (remainder filled in from reference TRBV7-2 and TRBJ2-3): GAGVSQSPSNKVTEKGKDVELRCDPISGHTALYWYRQSLGQGLEFLIYFQGNSAPDKSGLPSDRFSAERTGGSVSTLTIQRTQQEDSAVYLCASSYEGLSTDTQYFGPGTRLTVL.

The chain recombines TRBV7-6 with TRBJ2-5, with 9 bases that match TRBD1. Germline assignment: CDR1 SGHVS and CDR2 FNYEAQ. Trimming cost V 5 bases and J 5 bases; bases outside gene matches: 9. The CDR3 runs 15 residues. The CDR3 is CASSARAGQGETQYF. Written as DNA, the CDR3 is TGTGCCAGCAGCGCAAGGGCCGGACAGGGGGAGACCCAGTACTTC.

This clonotype has just one count. The J gene is TRBJ2-3, the V gene TRBV7-4, with 9 bases identical to TRBD2. The junction had 12 bases not matched to a gene; V was cut back by 5 bases and J by 6 bases. This CDR3 comprises 16 residues. Germline loops: CDR1 SGHVT, CDR2 SQSDAQ. The CDR3 region is CASSLNSGGRPDTQYF. The CDR3 DNA reads TGTGCCAGCAGCCTGAATAGCGGGGGCCGTCCGGATACGCAGTATTTT. Full variable domain (remainder filled in from reference TRBV7-4 and TRBJ2-3): GAGVSQSPRYKVAKRGRDVALRCDSISGHVTLYWYRQTLGQGSEVLTYSQSDAQRDKSGRPSGRFSAERPERSVSTLKIQRTEQGDSAVYLCASSLNSGGRPDTQYFGPGTRLTVL.

Only a few counts were recorded for this clonotype. The genes are TRBV5-4 and TRBJ1-4; perhaps TRBD1 as D (5 bases). Per the germline V gene, CDR1 is SGHNT and CDR2 is YYREEE (reference sequence). The CDR3 runs to 14 residues. V was clipped by 4 bases and J by 4 bases, with 11 bases between them. CDR3 loop: CASSLAGGNEKLFF. DNA for the CDR3: TGTGCCAGCAGCCTTGCGGGGGGTAATGAAAAACTGTTTTTT.

This clonotype was observed a handful of times. CDR3 protein: CASSTGTNYEQYF. In DNA, the CDR3 is TGTGCCAGCAGTACCGGGACAAATTACGAGCAGTACTTC. The chain has TRBV12-3 or TRBV12-4 and TRBJ2-7, with TRBD1 as a possible D gene (6 bases). With 5 bases removed from V and 4 bases from J, the gap between germline ends came to 12 bases. The CDR3 runs to 13 residues.

This clonotype was counted ten times or more. V usage is TRBV7-9 and J usage is TRBJ2-5; D possibly corresponds to TRBD1 (6 bases). The germline V and J ends were trimmed by 4 bases and 5 bases, with 11 bases remaining between them. The CDR3 covers 13 residues. Germline CDR1 reads SEHNR; CDR2 reads FQNEAQ (reference sequence). For the CDR3, the DNA is TGTGCCAGCAGCTCCAGGGGAGACGAGACCCAGTACTTC. This gives the protein CASSSRGDETQYF.

This chain uses TRBV7-9 with TRBJ2-3, with D maybe TRBD2 (6 bases). Trimming pared 4 bases from V and 6 bases from J, leaving 17 bases between. This CDR3 contains 15 residues. Germline-derived CDR1 and CDR2 are SEHNR and FQNEAQ (reference sequence). The CDR3 DNA follows: TGTGCCAGCAGCTCACCGGGACGGGGGTCGGATACGCAGTATTTT. It codes for CASSSPGRGSDTQYF.